This T cell receptor (beta chain) is drawn from a study of T cells in Graves' hyperthyroidism and ophthalmopathy. Amplified TCR beta CDR3 regions came from RNA transcripts. The TCR CDR3 first-round RT-PCR relied on the HTBI primer set. TCRdb recomputed calls from the multiplex PCR reads with MiXCR, one row per CDR3 protein. This sample has about 340,000 distinct CDR3 sequences, with about 21% found just once. V gave up 5 bases and J gave up 1 base; unmatched junction bases: 3. This CDR3 has 14 amino acids. Germline lookup yields CDR1 MDHEN and CDR2 SYDVKM. Patients between 18 and 65 years old had hyperthyroidism, newly diagnosed and lasting under 2 months. Each 10 ml fresh peripheral blood draw supplied the PBMCs. This clonotype was observed a handful of times.

The receptor comes from a woman in her fifties or sixties with Graves' hyperthyroidism. Sequencing input: blood. This chain uses TRBV28 with TRBJ2-7, with 9 bases aligning to TRBD2. The DNA for the CDR3 is TGTGCCAGCAGTCAGAGCGGGGGGTCCTACGAGCAGTACTTC. It yields the protein CASSQSGGSYEQYF.